The 32 T cell receptor beta chains below all came from one sample that was sequenced in a study of vaccination and CD4 T cells after COVID-19. This sample's treatment: approximately 11-day PBMC culture with coronavirus spike peptide pools or control peptides (ViraFEST assay). These receptors lack a known antigen. The Oncomine TCR Beta short-read assay sequenced DNA from cultured CD4+ T cells. TCRdb recomputed calls from the PCR reads with MiXCR, one row per CDR3 protein. The table records just over 15,000 distinct CDR3 sequences, around 48% of them present only once. This material consisted of CD4+ T cells from blood, cultured in vitro, taken before SARS-CoV-2 vaccination. All receptors come from a human donor who had recovered from COVID-19.

The chain couples TRBV7-9 to TRBJ1-4; 9 bases are a match to TRBD1. CDR3 length: 15 residues. Germline V gene sequence: CDR1 SEHNR, CDR2 FQNEAQ (reference sequence). V was clipped by 4 bases and J by 7 bases; unmatched bases: 7. The CDR3: CASSSGQGGTEKLFF. The CDR3 DNA reads as TGTGCCAGCAGCTCGGGACAGGGAGGGACTGAAAAACTGTTTTTT.

V usage is TRBV7-2 and J usage is TRBJ2-3; D possibly corresponds to TRBD1 (5 bases). CDR1 SGHTA and CDR2 FQGNSA come from the germline V gene. This CDR3 is 14 amino acids long. Trimming took 3 bases from V and 5 from J, leaving 12 bases between them. CDR3 sequence: CASSLGRVRDTQYF. For the CDR3, the DNA is TGTGCCAGCAGCTTGGGCAGGGTGAGAGATACGCAGTATTTT.

This sequence joins TRBV7-9 and TRBJ1-1, with a tentative D call TRBD1 (6 bases). CDR3 length: 13 residues. Per germline, CDR1 SEHNR and CDR2 FQNEAQ (reference sequence). V lost 6 bases and J lost 4, with 12 bases in between. The DNA for the CDR3 is TGTGCCAGCAGACACAGGGAATCCACTGAAGCTTTCTTT. It specifies CASRHRESTEAFF.

V is TRBV28 and J is TRBJ2-5; 9 bases line up with TRBD1. Germline CDR1 reads MDHEN; CDR2 reads SYDVKM. The CDR3 has 14 residues. Germline trimming cut 8 bases from V and 7 bases from J; bases unmatched to any gene: 11. CDR3 amino acids: CASFMGTGLGTQYF. The CDR3 bases are TGTGCCAGCTTCATGGGGACAGGGCTTGGGACCCAGTACTTC.

The chain has TRBV19 and TRBJ2-1, with no clear D. CDR1 is LNHDA, CDR2 SQIVND, per germline (reference sequence). The CDR3 sequence is 15 residues long. V lost 5 bases and J lost 6, with 17 bases in between. CDR3 nucleotides: TGTGCCAGTAGTCAGGCTCCTGTTCTTACCAATGAGCAGTTCTTC. It encodes CASSQAPVLTNEQFF.

J is TRBJ2-7 and V is TRBV6-1; 11 positions match TRBD2. The V segment lost 5 bases and the J segment 5 bases; nucleotides outside the gene matches: 17. This CDR3 region has 18 residues. CDR1 and CDR2 (germline): MNHNS, SASEGT. The CDR3 nucleotides are TGTGCCAGCAGTCACGGGCTAGCGGGAGGTAGTCGGAGGAACGAGCAGTACTTC. It yields the protein CASSHGLAGGSRRNEQYF.

This clonotype was observed once. The chain combines TRBV2 with TRBJ1-6; 7 bases agree with TRBD1. From germline, CDR1 is SNHLY and CDR2 FYNNEI. The CDR3 totals 13 residues. V was pared by 6 bases and J by 13 bases, with 9 bases of the junction left unmatched. CDR3 region: CASRPGTASPLHF. The DNA for the CDR3 is TGTGCCAGCAGGCCCGGGACAGCGTCCCCCCTCCACTTT.

The sample holds a few counts of this clonotype. The chain carries TRBV27 and TRBJ2-3; 7 bases map to TRBD1. V was pared by 5 bases and J by 1 base, with 6 bases of the junction left unmatched. Germline V gene data show CDR1 as MNHEY and CDR2 as SMNVEV (reference sequence). The CDR3 length is 15 residues. The CDR3 nucleotides are TGTGCCAGCAGTCCGAGGACAGGCGGCACAGATACGCAGTATTTT. Translation gives CASSPRTGGTDTQYF.

The chain carries TRBV5-1 and TRBJ1-5, with a weak D call TRBD1 (6 bases). V shed 5 bases and J shed 4 bases, with 10 bases lying between them. In germline, CDR1 is SGHRS, CDR2 YFSETQ. This CDR3 has 13 amino acids. DNA of the CDR3: TGCGCCAGCAGGAGGGGGGCTAATCAGCCCCAGCATTTT. Protein product: CASRRGANQPQHF. Variable domain in full (rest from reference TRBV5-1 and TRBJ1-5): KAGVTQTPRYLIKTRGQQVTLSCSPISGHRSVSWYQQTPGQGLQFLFEYFSETQRNKGNFPGRFSGRQFSNSRSEMNVSTLELGDSALYLCASRRGANQPQHFGDGTRLSIL.

The chain recombines TRBV20-1 with TRBJ2-5; D is unclear. The V gene lost 6 bases and the J gene lost 1 base, with 9 bases spanning the gap. Germline CDR1 and CDR2: DFQATT and SNEGSKA (reference sequence). The CDR3 loop spans 12 amino acids. For the CDR3, the DNA is TGCAGTGCACAAGACTTCCAAGAGACCCAGTACTTC. Its protein product is CSAQDFQETQYF.

J is TRBJ2-6 and V is TRBV19; D is unresolved. The CDR3 runs to 18 residues. Germline V gives CDR1 LNHDA, CDR2 SQIVND (reference sequence). Trimming cost V 7 bases and J 0 bases, with 19 bases left between them. The CDR3 sequence: CASTTTNFMISGANVLTF. In DNA, the CDR3 is TGTGCCAGTACTACGACAAACTTTATGATCTCTGGGGCCAACGTCCTGACTTTC.

This chain joins TRBV19 and TRBJ1-2; D call uncertain. CDR1 LNHDA and CDR2 SQIVND come from the germline V gene (reference sequence). This CDR3 contains 14 residues. Trimming left V 3 bases short and J 8 bases short, with 16 bases between. The CDR3 region is CASSMLDPKGGYTF. The CDR3 DNA reads TGTGCCAGTAGTATGCTGGACCCGAAGGGCGGCTACACCTTC.

The chain has TRBV7-3 and TRBJ1-1; possibly TRBD1 for D (6 bases). Between the trimmed V and J ends, which lost 5 bases and 4 bases, there was a span of 11 bases. The CDR3 covers 13 residues. Germline V gene data show CDR1 as SGHTA and CDR2 as FQGTGA. The CDR3 DNA is TGTGCCAGCAGCCCGGGAGGGGGCACTGAAGCTTTCTTT. The encoded protein is CASSPGGGTEAFF.

The V gene is TRBV12-3 or TRBV12-4, the J gene TRBJ1-2; possibly TRBD1 for D (5 bases). There are 15 residues in the CDR3. The V gene lost 6 bases and the J gene lost 0 bases, with 14 bases spanning the gap. The CDR3 DNA reads TGTGCCAGCAGGCCGGGGACGGCAACTAACTATGGCTACACCTTC. Its protein is CASRPGTATNYGYTF.

This clonotype occurred a few times. The chain links TRBV30 to TRBJ2-5; 8 bases fit TRBD1. The CDR3 runs 13 residues. Germline CDR1 reads GTSNPN; CDR2 reads SVGIG (reference sequence). J was trimmed by 5 bases and V by 3 bases; bases with no gene match: 5. The CDR3: CAWRQGAGETQYF. DNA for the CDR3: TGTGCCTGGAGGCAGGGGGCTGGGGAGACCCAGTACTTC.

Here the CDR3 reads CASSLGEGSYEQYF. CDR3 in DNA: TGTGCCAGCAGCTTAGGGGAGGGCTCCTACGAGCAGTACTTC. The V gene is TRBV7-9, the J gene TRBJ2-7; 7 bases match TRBD2. V shed 1 base, J shed 0 bases, and the junction held 0 bases outside the gene matches. The germline V gene encodes CDR1 SEHNR and CDR2 FQNEAQ (reference sequence). The CDR3 has 14 residues.

This rearrangement joins TRBV2 to TRBJ1-5; 7 nucleotides match TRBD1. The CDR3 loop spans 14 amino acids. The ends lost 7 bases at V and 3 bases at J; junction bases unmatched: 6. Germline CDR1 and CDR2: SNHLY and FYNNEI. In DNA, the CDR3 is TGTGCCAGCAAATATGGACAGGCCAATCAGCCCCAGCATTTT. It is translated as CASKYGQANQPQHF.

This clonotype was seen a handful of times. The gene calls are TRBV27 and TRBJ1-2; D perhaps matches TRBD1 (5 bases). Germline V gene data show CDR1 as MNHEY and CDR2 as SMNVEV (reference sequence). This CDR3 comprises 15 residues. Trimming pared 4 bases from V and 8 bases from J, leaving 20 bases between. CDR3 sequence (DNA): TGTGCCAGCAGTTCCTCCGCCCAGGGCCGTCGGGGCTACACCTTC. Protein sequence: CASSSSAQGRRGYTF.

The table lists this clonotype with a few counts. V usage is TRBV2 and J usage is TRBJ1-4; 9 nucleotides line up with TRBD1. This CDR3 is 16 amino acids long. Trimming took 5 bases from V and 7 from J; bases not matched to a gene: 11. The germline CDR1 and CDR2 sequences are SNHLY and FYNNEI. CDR3 amino acids: CASSPLRTGVGEKLFF. CDR3 sequence (DNA): TGTGCCAGCAGTCCGCTGCGGACAGGGGTCGGTGAAAAACTGTTTTTT.

This clonotype was detected only a few times. This chain links TRBV6-2 or TRBV6-3 with TRBJ1-2; perhaps TRBD1 as D (5 bases). The CDR3 loop spans 12 amino acids. Looked up from germline, CDR1 is MNHEY and CDR2 is SVGEGT. V was pared by 11 bases and J by 14 bases, with 24 bases between. CDR3 in amino acids: CASKDEGLRETF. The CDR3 DNA sequence: TGTGCCTCCAAGGACGAGGGGCTCAGGGAAACCTTC.

The V call is TRBV7-3, the J call TRBJ2-2, with unresolved D. This CDR3 region has 13 residues. The germline V and J ends were trimmed by 1 base and 8 bases, with 8 bases remaining between them. CDR1 and CDR2 (germline): SGHTA, FQGTGA. CDR3 amino acids: CASSLRSRGELFF. For the CDR3, the DNA is TGTGCCAGCAGCTTAAGGAGCCGGGGGGAGCTGTTTTTT. The variable domain in full, with the rest retrieved from reference TRBV7-3 and TRBJ2-2, is GAGVSQTPSNKVTEKGKYVELRCDPISGHTALYWYRQSLGQGPEFLIYFQGTGAADDSGLPNDRFFAVRPEGSVSTLKIQRTERGDSAVYLCASSLRSRGELFFGEGSRLTVL.

This clonotype was picked up a small number of times. The chain links TRBV20-1 to TRBJ1-1; D gene ambiguous. From germline, CDR1 is DFQATT and CDR2 SNEGSKA (reference sequence). The CDR3 sequence is 12 residues long. V shed 0 bases and J shed 6 bases, with 8 bases lying between them. This chain's CDR3 is CSARDETPEAFF. The CDR3 bases are TGCAGTGCTAGAGATGAAACGCCTGAAGCTTTCTTT.

V is TRBV2 and J is TRBJ1-5; D gene unclear. The CDR3 extends over 13 amino acids. The ends were cut back, 3 bases at V and 5 bases at J, with 8 bases in the middle. Germline V gene lookup returns CDR1 SNHLY and CDR2 FYNNEI. The CDR3 DNA is TGTGCCAGCAGTGAGGCCACCTATCAGCCCCAGCATTTT. Protein sequence: CASSEATYQPQHF. Filled out from reference TRBV2 and TRBJ1-5, the complete variable domain reads EPEVTQTPSHQVTQMGQEVILRCVPISNHLYFYWYRQILGQKVEFLVSFYNNEISEKSEIFDDQFSVERPDGSNFTLKIRSTKLEDSAMYFCASSEATYQPQHFGDGTRLSIL.

By frequency in the sample, this clonotype is medium-sized. J is TRBJ2-7 and V is TRBV24-1; tentative D call: TRBD1 (5 bases). The CDR3 spans 13 residues. With 4 bases removed from V and 4 bases from J, the gap between germline ends came to 10 bases. Germline V gives CDR1 KGHDR, CDR2 SFDVKD. The CDR3 reads CATSEPGSYEQYF. As DNA, the CDR3 is TGTGCCACCAGTGAACCAGGGTCGTACGAGCAGTACTTC.

This chain joins TRBV6-1 and TRBJ1-1; perhaps TRBD1 as D (6 bases). CDR1 and CDR2 (germline): MNHNS, SASEGT. The CDR3 is made up of 15 amino acids. Between the trimmed V and J ends, which lost 4 bases and 4 bases, there was a span of 16 bases. CDR3 sequence: CASSAHLGQLTEAFF. CDR3 sequence (DNA): TGTGCCAGCAGTGCGCACCTAGGACAGCTCACTGAAGCTTTCTTT.

This sequence joins TRBV11-1 and TRBJ2-3, with D perhaps given as TRBD1 or TRBD2 (5 bases each). V was clipped by 5 bases and J by 5 bases, with 17 bases between them. Germline assignment: CDR1 SGHAT and CDR2 FQDESV (reference sequence). This CDR3 contains 15 residues. The CDR3 region has the DNA TGTGCCAGCAGCCCGATGGGCAGGGCGGGAGATACGCAGTATTTT. Its protein is CASSPMGRAGDTQYF.

The genes are TRBV20-1 and TRBJ1-1; weak D call: TRBD1 (5 bases). V was trimmed by 1 base and J by 1 base, leaving 13 bases between them. The germline gives CDR1 DFQATT, CDR2 SNEGSKA (reference sequence). The CDR3 loop spans 15 amino acids. CDR3 bases: TGCAGTGCTAGAGTTTTCGGCAGGGAGAACACTGAAGCTTTCTTT. Protein sequence: CSARVFGRENTEAFF.

The chain carries TRBV7-2 and TRBJ2-3; D ambiguous. V lost 4 bases and J 6 bases, leaving 17 bases between the germline ends. Germline assignment: CDR1 SGHTA and CDR2 FQGNSA. This CDR3 is built from 15 residues. CDR3 sequence (DNA): TGTGCCAGCAGCTCCGCCCCGATTAAGTCCGATACGCAGTATTTT. It translates to CASSSAPIKSDTQYF.

This clonotype ranks as medium-sized. The rearrangement links TRBV27 to TRBJ2-7; 11 nucleotides align to TRBD2. J was trimmed by 2 bases and V by 7 bases; bases with no gene match: 4. The CDR3 spans 14 residues. From germline, CDR1 is MNHEY and CDR2 SMNVEV (reference sequence). The CDR3 DNA sequence: TGTGCCAGCAAAGGACTAGCGGGCCCCTACGAGCAGTACTTC. Its protein is CASKGLAGPYEQYF.

The chain combines TRBV10-3 with TRBJ2-1; D might be TRBD1 (7 bases). Germline-derived CDR1 and CDR2 are ENHRY and SYGVKD. V shed 2 bases and J shed 2 bases, with 13 bases lying between them. The CDR3 has 16 amino acids. CDR3 bases: TGTGCCATCAGTGAGGCGACAGGGAGGACCTACAATGAGCAGTTCTTC. Residues: CAISEATGRTYNEQFF.

The chain recombines TRBV20-1 with TRBJ2-1; D unresolved. Per the germline V gene, CDR1 is DFQATT and CDR2 is SNEGSKA (reference sequence). This CDR3 contains 10 residues. The germline V and J ends were trimmed by 5 bases and 10 bases, with 9 bases remaining between them. The CDR3 spells CSAVLREQFF. The CDR3 nucleotides are TGCAGTGCTGTCCTGAGGGAGCAGTTCTTC.

This chain connects TRBV19 to TRBJ1-4; the D gene is possibly TRBD1 (6 bases). The CDR3 loop spans 15 amino acids. CDR1 and CDR2 (germline): LNHDA, SQIVND (reference sequence). V shed 3 bases and J shed 8 bases, with 16 bases lying between them. In DNA, the CDR3 is TGTGCCAGTAGTATCTTATCAGGGGATCGAGAAAAACTGTTTTTT. It codes for CASSILSGDREKLFF.